The rows below give T cell receptor beta chains drawn from one sample of a study of Ad26.COV2.S vaccination and SARS-CoV-2 variants. Some clones are missing from TCRdb's copy, which holds only in-frame ones; the method was immunoSEQ multiplex PCR. The repertoire holds fewer than 400,000 clones, with about 86% as singletons. The sequencing used peripheral blood, collected in a trial of Ad26.COV2.S vaccine versus placebo. The receptors here all came from a person between 18 and 60 years old who received the Ad26.COV2.S COVID-19 vaccine or a placebo. CDR3s include the opening cysteine and the closing phenylalanine or tryptophan. Each record gives: J gene, clone size, V gene, D gene, CDR3 DNA, CDR3 protein. D genes are given only for firm matches. Clone size is stated in some rows and not others, as once, few, many or a class when expanded.

TRBJ1-1 | - | TRBV6-2/TRBV6-3 | TRBD1 | TGTGCCAGCAGTCCCCCGGGACAGGGCGCGGCTTTCTTT | CASSPPGQGAAFF
TRBJ2-7 | - | TRBV6-4 | - | TGTGCCAGCAGTGACCCGATGGACGGTCACAGCTCCTACGAGCAGTACTTC | CASSDPMDGHSSYEQYF
TRBJ2-1 | - | TRBV5-1 | - | TGCGCCAGCAGCTTGGAAGGCAGTTACTACAATGAGCAGTTCTTC | CASSLEGSYYNEQFF
TRBJ1-2 | - | TRBV2 | - | TGTGCCAGCAGTGAAATCTGGGACACATCCCCTAACTATGGCTACACCTTC | CASSEIWDTSPNYGYTF
TRBJ2-1 | - | TRBV2 | - | TGTGCCAGCAGTGAGGAGTCCCGGAGCCGTGAGCAGTTCTTC | CASSEESRSREQFF
TRBJ2-5 | - | TRBV19 | - | TGTGCCAGTAGTATATCGGACTACCTACAGACCCAGTACTTC | CASSISDYLQTQYF
TRBJ2-2 | - | TRBV6-5 | - | TGTGCCAGCGCGGGACAGAACACCGGGGAGCTGTTTTTT | CASAGQNTGELFF
TRBJ1-1 | - | TRBV19 | - | TGTGCCAGTTCGCGGGGGCCGAACACTGAAGCTTTCTTT | CASSRGPNTEAFF
TRBJ2-1 | - | TRBV27 | - | TGTGCCAGCAGTCCCCGGGGAGGAGGCTACAATGAGCAGTTCTTC | CASSPRGGGYNEQFF
TRBJ2-7 | - | TRBV23-1 | - | TGCGCCAGCAGTCAACCCCCCGACAGGATCTACGAGCAGTACTTC | CASSQPPDRIYEQYF
TRBJ2-6 | - | TRBV27 | - | TGTGCCAGCAGTTTGGAGAACTCTGGGGCCAACGTCCTGACTTTC | CASSLENSGANVLTF
TRBJ1-2 | - | TRBV12-3/TRBV12-4 | - | TGTGCCAGCAGTTTAGGAAGGGGCTATGGCTACACCTTC | CASSLGRGYGYTF
TRBJ2-4 | - | TRBV5-5 | - | TGTGCCAGCAGCTTGGCAGCCGGGACGGATCAGTACTTC | CASSLAAGTDQYF
TRBJ2-6 | - | TRBV6-5 | - | TGTGCCGCCAGCACTGGTATTTCTGGGGCCAACGTCCTGACTTTC | CAASTGISGANVLTF
TRBJ2-7 | - | TRBV28 | - | TGTGCCAGCAGCCCACCATCCGGGGCCCCCTACGAGCAGTACTTC | CASSPPSGAPYEQYF
TRBJ2-3 | - | TRBV7-9 | - | TGTGCCAGCAGCGCTCCGGTCGGGGATACGCAGTATTTT | CASSAPVGDTQYF
TRBJ2-2 | - | TRBV4-1 | - | TGCGCCAGCAGCCGGGTATCGGCAGGGGAGCTGTTTTTT | CASSRVSAGELFF
TRBJ1-2 | - | TRBV6-5 | TRBD1 | TGTGCCAGCAGACAGGGGGAGGATGGCTACACCTTC | CASRQGEDGYTF
TRBJ2-5 | - | TRBV5-1 | - | TGCGCCAGCAGCATCGCATTAGGGTACTATCAAGAGACCCAGTACTTC | CASSIALGYYQETQYF
TRBJ1-6 | - | TRBV5-1 | - | TGCGCCAGCAGCGCTTCGGGAGCCAATTCACCCCTCCACTTT | CASSASGANSPLHF
TRBJ1-6 | - | TRBV6-5 | - | TGTGCCAGCAGTTACTCGAATGGGACACCTCATTCACCCCTCCACTTT | CASSYSNGTPHSPLHF
TRBJ2-5 | - | TRBV4-1 | - | TGCGCCAGCAGCCAAGTTCAGGAAGAGACCCAGTACTTC | CASSQVQEETQYF
TRBJ2-7 | - | TRBV5-4 | - | TGTGCCAGCAGCCGATCCTACGAGCAGTACTTC | CASSRSYEQYF
TRBJ1-1 | - | TRBV11-2 | - | TGTGCCAGCAGCTTAGATGGGGTTGCGGGGGGACTGGCTTTCTTT | CASSLDGVAGGLAFF
TRBJ2-3 | many | TRBV5-6 | TRBD1 | TGTGCCAGCGTCTTGAAGACAGGGTTCAGCACAGATACGCAGTATTTT | CASVLKTGFSTDTQYF
TRBJ1-2 | - | TRBV5-6 | TRBD1 | TGTGCCAGCAGCTTGGGGGGGCCGACAGGGGCCTATGGCTACACCTTC | CASSLGGPTGAYGYTF
TRBJ2-3 | - | TRBV5-4 | TRBD2 | TGTGCCAGCAGCTTGTGGCGCGGGGGGGCTTCCACAGATACGCAGTATTTT | CASSLWRGGASTDTQYF
TRBJ2-1 | - | TRBV6-2/TRBV6-3 | - | TGTGCCAGCAGTTACAGTCGCCCTTCTGCTGGGTGGAATGAGCAGTTCTTC | CASSYSRPSAGWNEQFF
TRBJ2-2 | - | TRBV28 | - | TGTGCCAGCAGTCAACGCGAGAGGCCCACCGGGGAGCTGTTTTTT | CASSQRERPTGELFF